The 32 T cell receptor beta chains given below trace back to one sample, sequenced in a study of shared clonotypes between healthy human individuals. Using immunoSEQ multiplex PCR, the repertoire was profiled, and TCRdb retains in-frame clones only, with some absent. The data show roughly 1,600,000 clones, 98% seen once. The source material was naive CD4+ T cells sorted from blood. Subset meaning: CD45RA+ positively selected. These receptors all stem from a man younger than 40 in good health.

The chain is built from TRBV7-6 and TRBJ2-1, with 11 nucleotides matching TRBD2. Germline V gene data show CDR1 as SGHVS and CDR2 as FNYEAQ. J lost 0 bases, V lost 3 bases, and 10 bases had no gene match. This CDR3 spans 19 amino acids. In DNA form, the CDR3 reads TGTGCCAGCAGCTTCCGTAGCGGGGGGGTCCTTAGCTCCTACAATGAGCAGTTCTTC. This encodes CASSFRSGGVLSSYNEQFF.

The V and J genes are TRBV28 and TRBJ1-5; D might be TRBD1 (5 bases). The CDR3 is 14 residues long. V lost 9 bases and J 3 bases, leaving 15 bases between the germline ends. Looked up from germline, CDR1 is MDHEN and CDR2 is SYDVKM. The CDR3 DNA follows: TGTGCCAGTATAAGGGGACCAAACAATCAGCCCCAGCATTTT. Amino acids: CASIRGPNNQPQHF.

The V and J genes are TRBV5-6 and TRBJ2-1, with D possibly called TRBD1 or TRBD2 (5 bases each). Between the trimmed V and J ends, which lost 0 bases and 6 bases, there was a span of 10 bases. This CDR3 contains 14 residues. Germline V gene lookup returns CDR1 SGHDT and CDR2 YYEEEE. CDR3: CASSLELGVNEQFF. The CDR3 region has the DNA TGTGCCAGCAGCTTGGAGTTGGGGGTCAATGAGCAGTTCTTC.

The chain carries TRBV7-9 and TRBJ1-1; 9 bases align to TRBD1. The CDR3 covers 15 residues. J lost 1 base, V lost 3 bases, and 3 bases had no gene match. From germline, CDR1 is SEHNR and CDR2 FQNEAQ (reference sequence). CDR3 loop: CASSFRQGGNTEAFF. The CDR3 region has the DNA TGTGCCAGCAGCTTTCGACAGGGGGGGAACACTGAAGCTTTCTTT.

The rearrangement uses TRBV5-8 and TRBJ2-2; D uncertain. CDR3 length: 13 residues. Trimming cost V 4 bases and J 1 base, with 5 bases left between them. From germline, CDR1 is SGHTS and CDR2 YDEGEE. The CDR3 coding sequence is TGTGCCAGCAGCCGGAGGAACACCGGGGAGCTGTTTTTT. This gives the protein CASSRRNTGELFF.

This chain uses TRBV5-1 with TRBJ2-7; D may be TRBD1 or TRBD2 (5 bases each). This CDR3 contains 15 residues. Trimming removed 1 base at V and 2 bases at J, with 13 bases between. From germline, CDR1 is SGHRS and CDR2 YFSETQ. CDR3 in DNA: TGCGCCAGCAGCTTGCATGGGCAGGGAGCCTACGAGCAGTACTTC. Its protein is CASSLHGQGAYEQYF.

This sequence joins TRBV2 and TRBJ2-2; 9 bases match TRBD2. Germline lookup yields CDR1 SNHLY and CDR2 FYNNEI. The CDR3 covers 17 residues. V lost 3 bases and J lost 5; bases outside the gene matches: 10. The CDR3 loop reads CASSEAAGGGYTGELFF. The CDR3 nucleotides are TGTGCCAGCAGTGAGGCTGCGGGAGGGGGGTATACCGGGGAGCTGTTTTTT.

V is TRBV7-9 and J is TRBJ2-6, with D possibly called TRBD1 or TRBD2 (6 bases each). The CDR3 runs to 15 residues. CDR1 is SEHNR, CDR2 FQNEAQ, per germline (reference sequence). V shed 4 bases and J shed 2 bases, with 9 bases lying between them. Written as DNA, the CDR3 is TGTGCCAGCAGCTCAAGGGGGGCTGGGGCCAACGTCCTGACTTTC. This gives the protein CASSSRGAGANVLTF.

This clone is a singleton in its sample. The chain joins TRBV6-5 to TRBJ1-1; 8 nucleotides align to TRBD1. V shed 7 bases, J shed 4 bases, and the junction held 8 bases outside the gene matches. The CDR3 is 14 amino acids. Germline CDR1 MNHEY, CDR2 SVGAGI. The CDR3 DNA follows: TGTGCCAGCACGCAGGCAGGGGGCCTCACTGAAGCTTTCTTT. It codes for CASTQAGGLTEAFF.

V usage is TRBV7-2 and J usage is TRBJ2-1; 10 bases map to TRBD2. The V gene end was trimmed by 3 bases and the J gene end by 8 bases; junction bases not matched to a gene: 10. The germline gives CDR1 SGHTA, CDR2 FQGNSA. The CDR3 extends over 16 amino acids. In nucleotides, the CDR3 is TGTGCCAGCAGCTTCCAAGCGGGAGGGCCTGGGTATGAGCAGTTCTTC. Its protein product is CASSFQAGGPGYEQFF.

The rearrangement joins TRBV5-1 to TRBJ2-2; 7 bases fit TRBD1. CDR3 size: 14 residues. From germline, CDR1 is SGHRS and CDR2 YFSETQ. J was trimmed by 1 base and V by 7 bases; bases with no gene match: 4. The CDR3 here is CASDRTGNTGELFF. CDR3 DNA: TGCGCCAGCGACAGGACAGGGAACACCGGGGAGCTGTTTTTT. Supplemented by reference TRBV5-1 and TRBJ2-2, the full variable domain reads KAGVTQTPRYLIKTRGQQVTLSCSPISGHRSVSWYQQTPGQGLQFLFEYFSETQRNKGNFPGRFSGRQFSNSRSEMNVSTLELGDSALYLCASDRTGNTGELFFGEGSRLTVL.

The chain links TRBV5-1 to TRBJ1-1; D remains unclear. There are 13 residues in the CDR3. V was shortened by 5 bases and J by 4 bases, with 12 bases between the two germline ends. The V gene's germline CDR1 is SGHRS and CDR2 YFSETQ. This chain's CDR3 is CASSMNSITEAFF. CDR3 in DNA: TGCGCCAGCAGTATGAATTCTATCACTGAAGCTTTCTTT.

This chain joins TRBV2 and TRBJ2-5; no reliable D call. Germline CDR1 SNHLY, CDR2 FYNNEI. Between the trimmed V and J ends, which lost 6 bases and 5 bases, there was a span of 19 bases. This CDR3 has 15 residues. The CDR3 is CASRLDSPFPETQYF. In DNA, the CDR3 is TGTGCCAGCAGACTTGACTCCCCCTTTCCTGAGACCCAGTACTTC.

This clone was seen just once. The gene calls are TRBV19 and TRBJ1-5; D gene ambiguous. Germline CDR1 and CDR2: LNHDA and SQIVND (reference sequence). Trimming cost V 3 bases and J 1 base, with 13 bases left between them. CDR3 length: 16 amino acids. The CDR3 here is CASSIFMVGSNQPQHF. The CDR3 DNA sequence: TGTGCCAGTAGTATTTTCATGGTCGGGAGCAATCAGCCCCAGCATTTT.

The chain couples TRBV2 to TRBJ2-3; TRBD2 might be the D (7 bases). This CDR3 is built from 15 residues. Trimming took off 3 bases at V and 2 bases at J, with 12 bases between the two ends. The germline V gene encodes CDR1 SNHLY and CDR2 FYNNEI. The CDR3 loop is CASSEGGAATDTQYF. CDR3 in DNA: TGTGCCAGCAGTGAGGGGGGGGCGGCCACAGATACGCAGTATTTT.

The chain employs TRBV28 and TRBJ2-7, with 7 bases lining up with TRBD2. Germline V CDR1 and CDR2: MDHEN, SYDVKM. The CDR3 is 13 residues long. Trimming cost V 10 bases and J 1 base; bases outside gene matches: 7. CDR3 loop: CATTAGVSYEQYF. CDR3 coding DNA: TGTGCCACCACCGCGGGAGTTTCCTACGAGCAGTACTTC.

V usage is TRBV10-2 and J usage is TRBJ2-1; D remains ambiguous. Germline values: CDR1 WSHSY, CDR2 SAAADI. V gave up 1 base and J gave up 0 bases, with 13 bases separating them. This CDR3 contains 17 residues. CDR3 DNA sequence: TGCGCCAGCAGTGAGTATTTTGGGGATAGCTCCTACAATGAGCAGTTCTTC. Translation: CASSEYFGDSSYNEQFF.

The V gene is TRBV2, the J gene TRBJ2-7; 8 bases are shared with TRBD2. CDR1 is SNHLY, CDR2 FYNNEI, per germline. The V and J ends lost 7 bases and 2 bases, in that order; junction bases with no gene match: 7. The length of the CDR3 is 14 residues. The CDR3 region is CASNQLAEPYEQYF. The CDR3 DNA reads TGTGCCAGCAACCAACTAGCGGAACCCTACGAGCAGTACTTC. Based on the CDR3 plus reference TRBV2 and TRBJ2-7, the full variable domain is EPEVTQTPSHQVTQMGQEVILRCVPISNHLYFYWYRQILGQKVEFLVSFYNNEISEKSEIFDDQFSVERPDGSNFTLKIRSTKLEDSAMYFCASNQLAEPYEQYFGPGTRLTVT.

The rearrangement uses TRBV5-1 and TRBJ2-7; the match to TRBD1 covers 11 bases. The CDR3 contains 15 residues. Germline loops: CDR1 SGHRS, CDR2 YFSETQ. The V gene end was trimmed by 3 bases and the J gene end by 6 bases; junction bases not matched to a gene: 8. CDR3 bases: TGCGCCAGCAGCTCGGTTAGGACAGGGGGCCTCGAGCAGTACTTC. Translation gives CASSSVRTGGLEQYF.

The chain recombines TRBV6-5 with TRBJ2-1; 9 bases fit TRBD2. V lost 4 bases to trimming and J lost 7 bases; unmatched junction nucleotides: 11. CDR1 is MNHEY and CDR2 is SVGAGI in the germline V gene. The CDR3 covers 16 residues. The CDR3 DNA is TGTGCCAGCAGTTCACTGTTAGCGGGAGTACCGAATGAGCAGTTCTTC. The encoded protein is CASSSLLAGVPNEQFF.

The rearrangement links TRBV5-4 to TRBJ2-3; D remains ambiguous. Germline V gives CDR1 SGHNT, CDR2 YYREEE (reference sequence). CDR3 length: 19 amino acids. The V end was cut by 0 bases, the J end by 4 bases, with 24 bases between. The CDR3, as DNA: TGTGCCAGCAGCTTGGGTGGCTTCGGTCGGCTCCTACCCGCAGATACGCAGTATTTT. Protein product: CASSLGGFGRLLPADTQYF.

Note on this clone: At the DNA level, this CDR3 is encoded by other sequences in the same sample as well. The chain joins TRBV7-9 to TRBJ2-3; 7 bases match TRBD2. Trimming at V came to 0 bases and at J to 1 base, leaving 1 base not matched to a gene. Germline V gives CDR1 SEHNR, CDR2 FQNEAQ (reference sequence). CDR3 length: 15 amino acids. This CDR3 is CASSLAAGRTDTQYF. The CDR3 DNA sequence: TGTGCCAGCAGCTTAGCAGCGGGACGCACAGATACGCAGTATTTT. Full variable domain (remainder filled in from reference TRBV7-9 and TRBJ2-3): DTGVSQNPRHKITKRGQNVTFRCDPISEHNRLYWYRQTLGQGPEFLTYFQNEAQLEKSRLLSDRFSAERPKGSFSTLEIQRTEQGDSAMYLCASSLAAGRTDTQYFGPGTRLTVL.

The chain has TRBV29-1 and TRBJ2-3; D is unresolved. The length of the CDR3 is 12 residues. V was trimmed by 8 bases and J by 6 bases, leaving 15 bases between them. CDR1 SQVTM and CDR2 ANQGSEA come from the germline V gene. CDR3: CSTKSPTDTQYF. The DNA for the CDR3 is TGCAGCACGAAATCGCCGACCGATACGCAGTATTTT.

This clone appeared once. This rearrangement joins TRBV18 to TRBJ2-2; D might be TRBD2 (5 bases). The germline CDR1 and CDR2 sequences are KGHSH and LQKENI. The CDR3 has 16 amino acids. Trimming took off 0 bases at V and 5 bases at J, with 13 bases between the two ends. CDR3 bases: TGTGCCAGCTCACCACCCCAGCGGACGAGGACCGGGGAGCTGTTTTTT. The encoded protein is CASSPPQRTRTGELFF.

The count of this clone is one. This chain joins TRBV5-6 and TRBJ1-2; 10 bases align to TRBD1. Germline V lookup: CDR1 SGHDT, CDR2 YYEEEE. The junction had 12 bases not matched to a gene; V was cut back by 0 bases and J by 1 base. This CDR3 has 19 amino acids. Written as DNA, the CDR3 is TGTGCCAGCAGCTTGGGCAAGGACAGGGGGTCCCCGGGTAACTATGGCTACACCTTC. Its protein product is CASSLGKDRGSPGNYGYTF.

The sample holds one count of this clone. The same CDR3 also results from other DNA sequences found in this sample. The chain carries TRBV20-1 and TRBJ1-1; no reliable D call. This CDR3 contains 10 residues. V was trimmed by 6 bases and J by 1 base, leaving 3 bases between them. The germline CDR1 and CDR2 sequences are DFQATT and SNEGSKA (reference sequence). The CDR3 sequence: CSAGNTEAFF. CDR3 nucleotide sequence: TGCAGTGCAGGGAACACTGAAGCTTTCTTT.

The chain uses TRBV5-4 and TRBJ2-7; D is undetermined. The CDR3 contains 14 residues. Germline CDR1 SGHNT, CDR2 YYREEE (reference sequence). V was cut by 0 bases and J by 0 bases, with 7 bases left in between. CDR3 region: CASSLGGASYEQYF. DNA for the CDR3: TGTGCCAGCAGCTTGGGAGGTGCCTCCTACGAGCAGTACTTC.

This sequence joins TRBV19 and TRBJ1-5; tentative D call: TRBD1 (5 bases). Trimming left V 5 bases short and J 5 bases short, with 10 bases between. This CDR3 comprises 13 residues. Looked up from germline, CDR1 is LNHDA and CDR2 is SQIVND (reference sequence). CDR3 in DNA: TGTGCCAGTAGTTTAAGGGGAGATCAGCCCCAGCATTTT. Amino acid sequence: CASSLRGDQPQHF. Complete variable domain (other parts from reference TRBV19 and TRBJ1-5): DGGITQSPKYLFRKEGQNVTLSCEQNLNHDAMYWYRQDPGQGLRLIYYSQIVNDFQKGDIAEGYSVSREKKESFPLTVTSAQKNPTAFYLCASSLRGDQPQHFGDGTRLSIL.

In its sample, this clone was seen once. CDR3 in amino acids: CASSLEIPGLATTYEQYF. The CDR3 DNA is TGTGCCAGCAGCTTGGAAATACCGGGACTAGCGACCACCTACGAGCAGTACTTC. J is TRBJ2-7 and V is TRBV5-4; the match to TRBD2 covers 10 bases. The CDR3 extends over 18 amino acids. Unmatched junction bases numbered 11, after V lost 0 bases and J lost 2 bases. The germline V gene encodes CDR1 SGHNT and CDR2 YYREEE (reference sequence).

The rearrangement uses TRBV5-5 and TRBJ2-5, with a possible D match to TRBD1 (6 bases). The CDR3 length is 13 residues. Trimming took off 4 bases at V and 4 bases at J, with 11 bases between the two ends. Germline CDR1 reads SGHKS; CDR2 reads YYEKEE (reference sequence). Here the CDR3 reads CASSLTGRETQYF. Here the CDR3 DNA reads TGTGCCAGCAGCCTAACAGGGCGAGAGACCCAGTACTTC.

The chain combines TRBV6-5 with TRBJ2-3; 7 positions agree with TRBD2. The length of the CDR3 is 15 residues. J lost 0 bases, V lost 2 bases, and 2 bases had no gene match. Germline-derived CDR1 and CDR2 are MNHEY and SVGAGI. CDR3 in DNA: TGTGCCAGCAGTTACGGCGGGAGAAGCACAGATACGCAGTATTTT. Translated, it gives CASSYGGRSTDTQYF.

The chain combines TRBV28 with TRBJ1-4; TRBD1 aligns across 7 bases. Germline CDR1 and CDR2: MDHEN and SYDVKM. Unmatched junction bases numbered 8, after V lost 7 bases and J lost 6 bases. This CDR3 spans 14 amino acids. In DNA form, the CDR3 reads TGTGCCAGCAACCCCGACAGGGTTTATGAAAAACTGTTTTTT. It encodes CASNPDRVYEKLFF.